This T cell receptor beta chain stems from a study of T-cell memory formation after mild COVID-19. Study-wide points: A second wave of clones peaked on day 37, and their SARS-CoV-2 specificity went unconfirmed. CD4+ contracting clones lay mainly in CM and EM, CD8+ ones in EMRA.

The germline V gene encodes CDR1 SGHNT and CDR2 YYREEE (reference sequence). V was clipped by 0 bases and J by 0 bases, with 9 bases between them. The CDR3 loop spans 16 amino acids. 5'RACE, which relied on constant-segment primers, yielded TCR alpha and TCR beta cDNA libraries carrying sample barcodes and UMIs. TCRdb re-called the 5' RACE reads through MiXCR, storing one row per CDR3 protein. The sample records around 320,000 distinct CDR3 sequences, around 15% being singletons. Details on this clonotype: No antigen is known for it.

Input material: PBMCs or a T cell subset sorted from them (not recorded which). The chain employs TRBV5-4 and TRBJ1-4; D may be TRBD1 (6 bases). The TCR was taken from a man between 18 and 29 years old who had mild COVID-19 (a few samples of this study predate the infection). Cell type and time point are not known. DNA of the CDR3: TGTGCCAGCAGCTTGGGGACAGAGCCAACTAATGAAAAACTGTTTTTT. The encoded protein is CASSLGTEPTNEKLFF.